This paragraph covers one TCR beta chain sequence. This clone has a single count. Its cognate antigen has yet to be identified. No per-base quality is available; no much larger clone lies one base away. This sample was taken from a study of PD-1 blockade in classical Hodgkin lymphoma (dated by TCRdb to 2020 to 2022). General notes on the study: Nivolumab dosing was 3 mg/kg intravenously every 2 weeks, continuing until either disease progression or unacceptable toxicity. To define a peripheral blood immune signature of response to PD-1 blockade in classical Hodgkin lymphoma, the study combined TCR beta sequencing with CyTOF. Results the study describes overall, beyond this receptor: By C4D1, a significant rise was seen in CD4+ TCR diversity but not in CD8+ TCR diversity (p=0.0027 vs p=0.16), and the rise was most apparent among complete responders (p=0.02). Newly diagnosed patients were reported to have lower baseline TCR diversity than healthy donors, and relapsed/refractory patients were reported to have lower baseline TCR diversity still. Trial patients achieving complete response had baseline diversity similar to newly diagnosed patients, whereas partial responders and progressors had significantly lower diversity. The study was restricted to a single clinical trial cohort, and the causes of repertoire differences, possibly disease activity or prior therapy, were left undefined. Diversity was lower in patients who began nivolumab less than 1 year after ASCT, so these patients were left out of later analyses to avoid confounding by immune reconstitution.

V and J are trimmed by 0 bases and 2 bases, and the gene matches miss 8 bases of the junction. The CDR3 runs 20 amino acids, cysteine and phenylalanine included. The read is trimmed to its CDR3 DNA, 60 bases read in frame from base 1. Reading the germline V gene gives CDR1 LGHNT and CDR2 FRNRAP. Genomic DNA was isolated using the Qiagen DNeasy kit from unsorted PBMCs as well as from negatively selected CD4+ and CD8+ fractions. TCR beta CDR3 regions were subjected to amplification by immunoSEQ multiplex PCR with primers that anneal to V and J segments. A synthetic immune receptor repertoire was used to minimize amplification bias, and any residual bias was removed computationally once sequencing was done. On the authors' methods: Repertoire diversity was quantified as the Shannon entropy index using custom Python scripts. Unsorted, CD4+ and CD8+ repertoires were analyzed separately, except in combined analyses where CD4+ and CD8+ sequences were merged in silico. Clonal expansion was defined as at least a 2-fold frequency increase after treatment relative to C1D1, with a pseudocount of 0.5 for undetected baseline clones. Clones with 0 or 1 copy at C1D1 were classified as singleton clones, and clones with 2 or more copies were classified as non-singleton clones. Clones expanded in unsorted samples were assigned a CD4+, CD8+ or unknown annotation through matching of protein sequences in sorted samples from the same patient. Wilcoxon tests were applied to paired samples to test diversity changes from C1D1 to C4D1. TCRdb re-hosts the immuneACCESS table, in-frame sequences only. Its copies lack some clones; in the studies checked, an unresolved V gene accounts for under half of them, and the cause for the rest is not known. V and J calls and clone size are given by that table; D and trimming were obtained from the DNA. The sample yields 50,000 or so clones; 85% to 90% were counted once. More than 11% of the sample goes to the ten largest clones.

The sample's time point label is to be understood as: cycle 4 day 1 (C4D1), after more than five weeks of nivolumab. All trial patients had relapsed after autologous stem cell transplantation, with cohorts A, B and C differing in prior brentuximab vedotin exposure. A total of 56 patients with relapsed/refractory classical Hodgkin lymphoma made up the trial cohort, and each patient's best overall response was complete response, partial response or progressive disease. In the multi-cohort phase II CheckMate 205 trial, trial patients received single-agent nivolumab. An independent review committee assessed best overall response by applying the 2007 International Working Group response criteria. PBMCs from the trial were collected at three points: immediately before nivolumab initiation (C1D1), and during therapy at cycle 2 day 1 and cycle 4 day 1. Peripheral blood was collected in 8 mL Vacutainer Cell Preparation Tubes, from which PBMCs were isolated by centrifugation and then cryopreserved.

The origin of this receptor is a human donor with classical Hodgkin lymphoma. Here the sequenced sample was peripheral blood mononuclear cells (PBMCs), taken before the fourth cycle of nivolumab. The sequence is built from TRBV12-5 and TRBJ2-2, with 14 bases in between that match TRBD2. The DNA sequence follows: TGTGCTAGTGGTTTGGTCCTCGGACTAGCGGGAGGACGAAACACCGGGGAGCTGTTTTTT. Translated, this is CASGLVLGLAGGRNTGELFF.